The 22 T cell receptor beta chains listed next were all sequenced from one sample in a study of cytomegalovirus exposure and HLA in healthy donors. PCR used 60 Vbeta primers and 13 Jbeta primers. Clones were sequenced by immunoSEQ multiplex PCR, and TCRdb holds only the in-frame ones, with some missing. The table shows roughly 180,000 clones, with around 80% occurring only once. Sequences were obtained from PBMCs. These receptors all come from a woman aged 25 to 45 in good health and CMV-seronegative.

This rearrangement joins TRBV25-1 to TRBJ2-2, with a weak D call TRBD2 (5 bases). V was cut by 1 base and J by 0 bases, with 9 bases left in between. Germline V lookup: CDR1 MGHDK, CDR2 SYGVNS. The CDR3 is made up of 16 amino acids. The CDR3 bases are TGTGCCAGCAGTGAATTCGACGGGGCGAACACCGGGGAGCTGTTTTTT. This translates into CASSEFDGANTGELFF.

The J gene is TRBJ1-2, the V gene TRBV19; a possible D gene is TRBD1 (6 bases). Trimming shortened V by 3 bases and J by 4 bases, and 12 bases separated the two germline ends. The CDR3 is made up of 14 amino acids. Germline CDR1 reads LNHDA; CDR2 reads SQIVND (reference sequence). The chain's CDR3 is CASSINRASYGYTF. The CDR3 nucleotides read TGTGCCAGTAGTATTAACAGGGCAAGCTATGGCTACACCTTC.

This clone came up once. The chain has TRBV18 and TRBJ1-1; 7 bases are shared with TRBD1. Germline trimming cut 3 bases from V and 6 bases from J; bases unmatched to any gene: 10. The CDR3 is 15 residues long. Germline V gene data show CDR1 as KGHSH and CDR2 as LQKENI. The CDR3 sequence: CASSPRSTGAAEAFF. DNA of the CDR3: TGTGCCAGCTCACCCCGCAGCACAGGGGCAGCTGAAGCTTTCTTT.

This clone was recorded only once. The chain joins TRBV19 to TRBJ2-7, with a tentative D call TRBD1 (6 bases). This CDR3 has 14 residues. Germline-derived CDR1 and CDR2 are LNHDA and SQIVND (reference sequence). Trimming took off 1 base at V and 6 bases at J, with 13 bases between the two ends. CDR3 in DNA: TGTGCCAGTAGTATAGCCCCCCTAGGGGGCGAGCAGTACTTC. It is translated as CASSIAPLGGEQYF.

This clone was counted only a few times. This rearrangement joins TRBV7-3 to TRBJ2-5; 7 bases match TRBD2. This CDR3 comprises 14 residues. With 5 bases clipped from V and 2 bases from J, the junction kept 5 bases outside the gene matches. Germline loops: CDR1 SGHTA, CDR2 FQGTGA. CDR3 in amino acids: CASSRRGEQETQYF. CDR3 in DNA: TGTGCCAGCAGCCGTCGGGGGGAACAAGAGACCCAGTACTTC.

V usage is TRBV7-9 and J usage is TRBJ1-4, with 7 positions matching TRBD1. J was trimmed by 8 bases and V by 1 base; bases with no gene match: 7. Per the germline V gene, CDR1 is SEHNR and CDR2 is FQNEAQ (reference sequence). There are 15 residues in the CDR3. The CDR3 reads CASSLEATGDEKLFF. The CDR3 bases are TGTGCCAGCAGCTTAGAAGCTACAGGGGACGAAAAACTGTTTTTT.

This chain joins TRBV5-6 and TRBJ2-5, with TRBD1 matching over 9 bases. Per germline, CDR1 SGHDT and CDR2 YYEEEE. V was pared by 1 base and J by 1 base, with 8 bases of the junction left unmatched. CDR3 length equals 17 residues. The CDR3 reads CASSLPKHRGLQETQYF. The CDR3 nucleotides are TGTGCCAGCAGCTTGCCCAAACACAGGGGGCTCCAAGAGACCCAGTACTTC.

CDR3 region: CASSQDEERRETQYF. The DNA of the CDR3 is TGTGCCAGCAGCCAAGATGAGGAGCGGCGGGAGACCCAGTACTTC. The chain joins TRBV4-2 to TRBJ2-5; TRBD2 might be the D (5 bases). CDR1 is LGHNA and CDR2 is YNFKEQ in the germline V gene. Trimming removed 0 bases from V and 5 bases from J, with 13 bases in between. The CDR3 spans 15 residues.

The V and J genes are TRBV4-2 and TRBJ1-1, with D uncertain. Germline V CDR1 and CDR2: LGHNA, YNFKEQ. V was clipped by 1 base and J by 0 bases, with 9 bases between them. This CDR3 is 15 amino acids long. The CDR3 here is CASSQGEGVNTEAFF. DNA for the CDR3: TGTGCCAGCAGCCAAGGGGAGGGTGTGAACACTGAAGCTTTCTTT.

V and J are TRBV7-2 and TRBJ2-7, with 11 positions matching TRBD2. Germline values: CDR1 SGHTA, CDR2 FQGNSA. Unmatched junction bases numbered 3, after V lost 0 bases and J lost 2 bases. The length of the CDR3 is 16 residues. This CDR3 is CASSLAATSGTYEQYF. CDR3 bases: TGTGCCAGCAGCTTAGCGGCGACTAGCGGGACCTACGAGCAGTACTTC.

The V call is TRBV4-3, the J call TRBJ2-6, with a tentative D call TRBD1 (5 bases). Per germline, CDR1 LGHNA and CDR2 YSLEER. This CDR3 region has 16 residues. Trimming took off 2 bases at V and 1 base at J, with 9 bases between the two ends. The CDR3 nucleotides are TGCGCCAGCAGCCAAACGACAGTATCTGGGGCCAACGTCCTGACTTTC. Its protein product is CASSQTTVSGANVLTF.

This clone turned up a few times. The genes are TRBV7-9 and TRBJ1-1; D may be TRBD1 (5 bases). V was pared by 4 bases and J by 7 bases, with 19 bases between. CDR1 SEHNR and CDR2 FQNEAQ come from the germline V gene (reference sequence). The CDR3 loop spans 15 amino acids. This CDR3 is CASSSPHGHLGEAFF. CDR3 DNA: TGTGCCAGCAGCTCACCCCACGGACATCTGGGTGAAGCTTTCTTT.

The genes are TRBV15 and TRBJ1-2, with a tentative D call TRBD1 (5 bases). Germline CDR1 reads LNHNV; CDR2 reads YYDKDF (reference sequence). This CDR3 has 17 amino acids. Trimming removed 0 bases at V and 6 bases at J, with 20 bases between. The CDR3 DNA sequence: TGTGCCACCAGCAGAGATCAGACAGCTACACTAATAGATGGCTACACCTTC. The encoded protein is CATSRDQTATLIDGYTF.

This clone was observed a handful of times. The chain combines TRBV2 with TRBJ2-2, with 8 positions matching TRBD2. Per the germline V gene, CDR1 is SNHLY and CDR2 is FYNNEI. The CDR3 contains 16 residues. V shed 4 bases and J 4 bases; nucleotides not matched to a gene: 8. The CDR3 sequence: CASSAPGGAFTGELFF. The DNA for the CDR3 is TGTGCCAGCAGTGCCCCCGGGGGGGCATTCACCGGGGAGCTGTTTTTT.

This clone was recorded once. This chain links TRBV30 with TRBJ2-3, with D tentatively TRBD2 (5 bases). Per germline, CDR1 GTSNPN and CDR2 SVGIG (reference sequence). With 3 bases removed from V and 2 bases from J, the gap between germline ends came to 9 bases. This CDR3 has 13 residues. The chain's CDR3 is CAWSLALTDTQYF. The CDR3 region has the DNA TGTGCCTGGAGCCTAGCTCTCACAGATACGCAGTATTTT.

This chain uses TRBV30 with TRBJ1-1, with D uncertain. From germline, CDR1 is GTSNPN and CDR2 SVGIG (reference sequence). The length of the CDR3 is 12 residues. The V gene lost 6 bases and the J gene lost 0 bases, with 8 bases spanning the gap. CDR3: CACEILNTEAFF. The CDR3, as DNA: TGTGCCTGTGAGATACTGAACACTGAAGCTTTCTTT.

There are a few counts of this clone. V and J are TRBV28 and TRBJ2-7, with 8 bases identical to TRBD2. The V gene's germline CDR1 is MDHEN and CDR2 SYDVKM. The J segment lost 4 bases and the V segment lost 1 base, leaving 6 bases of the junction unmatched. CDR3 length equals 15 residues. CDR3 loop: CASSLSRLATYEQYF. The CDR3 DNA sequence: TGTGCCAGCAGTTTATCGAGACTAGCGACTTACGAGCAGTACTTC.

This chain uses TRBV12-1 with TRBJ1-1; the D call of TRBD1 is as the table states it, not checked on the DNA. TRBV12-1 is tagged as a pseudogene. This CDR3 has 12 amino acids. The CDR3 is CASSFCTAEAFF. The CDR3 DNA is TGTGCCAGCAGCTTTTGTACAGCCGAAGCTTTCTTT.

This clone occurred a few times. V is TRBV6-6 and J is TRBJ2-7; a possible D gene is TRBD1 (5 bases). The CDR3 length is 14 residues. Germline CDR1 MNHNY, CDR2 SVGAGI (reference sequence). V lost 5 bases and J lost 2, with 13 bases in between. CDR3 in DNA: TGTGCCAGCAGTAAATGGGGCGGAACCTACGAGCAGTACTTC. Protein: CASSKWGGTYEQYF.

The genes are TRBV6-5 and TRBJ1-2; TRBD1 aligns across 7 bases. CDR1 is MNHEY and CDR2 is SVGAGI in the germline V gene. The length of the CDR3 is 15 residues. After removal of 2 bases from V and 6 bases from J, the junction contained 9 bases not matched to a gene. CDR3 sequence: CASSYLDRNYDGYTF. The CDR3 DNA reads TGTGCCAGCAGTTACCTGGACAGGAATTACGATGGCTACACCTTC.

The chain links TRBV6-5 to TRBJ2-3, with D unclear. Trimming pared 5 bases from V and 3 bases from J, leaving 6 bases between. Germline loops: CDR1 MNHEY, CDR2 SVGAGI. CDR3 size: 12 residues. CDR3 in amino acids: CASSLGTDTQYF. For the CDR3, the DNA is TGTGCCAGCAGTCTAGGAACAGATACGCAGTATTTT.

This chain connects TRBV19 to TRBJ1-4, with 8 bases aligning to TRBD1. V was clipped by 4 bases and J by 4 bases; unmatched bases: 5. The length of the CDR3 is 15 residues. In germline, CDR1 is LNHDA, CDR2 SQIVND (reference sequence). The CDR3 protein is CASSTTGALNEKLFF. CDR3 nucleotide sequence: TGTGCCAGTAGTACGACAGGGGCCCTTAATGAAAAACTGTTTTTT.